These T cell receptor beta chains were read from a single sample in a study of Ad26.COV2.S vaccination and SARS-CoV-2 variants. Data came from immunoSEQ multiplex PCR; TCRdb stores just in-frame clones and leaves some out. The data contain a few hundred thousand clones, around 90% of them seen just once; the ten biggest clones take up 10% to 15%. This sample comprised peripheral blood, obtained in a trial of Ad26.COV2.S vaccine versus placebo. The source is a person between 18 and 59 years old who received the Ad26.COV2.S COVID-19 vaccine or a placebo. Each CDR3 is given with its conserved first and last residue. A D gene is named only where the DNA matches it firmly.

TRBD1	TRBJ1-4	TRBV7-7	CASSRGTGGRGSEKLFF	TGTGCTAGCAGTCGTGGGACAGGGGGAAGAGGTAGCGAAAAACTGTTTTTT
TRBD1	TRBJ2-1	TRBV20-1	CSASKPGQGAGEQFF	TGCAGTGCTAGTAAACCGGGACAGGGGGCGGGTGAGCAGTTCTTC
-	TRBJ2-1	TRBV12-3/TRBV12-4	CASSSYNEQFF	TGTGCCAGCAGCTCCTACAATGAGCAGTTCTTC
-	TRBJ1-1	TRBV9	CASSANPARLSTEAFF	TGTGCCAGCAGCGCCAATCCCGCGCGGCTCAGCACTGAAGCTTTCTTT
-	TRBJ1-1	TRBV7-2	CASSLALNTEAFF	TGTGCCAGCAGCTTAGCTTTGAACACTGAAGCTTTCTTT
-	TRBJ1-2	TRBV18	CASSPASRYGYTF	TGTGCCAGCTCACCAGCGTCCCGCTATGGCTACACCTTC
-	TRBJ2-3	TRBV7-2	CASSLAGQGWADTQYF	TGTGCCAGCAGCTTAGCAGGGCAGGGATGGGCAGATACGCAGTATTTT
TRBD1	TRBJ1-2	TRBV9	CASSVEGARSGGRYGYTF	TGTGCCAGCAGCGTAGAGGGAGCTCGGTCAGGGGGCCGCTATGGCTACACCTTC
-	TRBJ2-1	TRBV6-5	CASSYLGGDEQFF	TGTGCCAGCAGTTACCTGGGTGGGGATGAGCAGTTCTTC
-	TRBJ1-2	TRBV7-9	CASSLNTGYTF	TGTGCCAGCAGCCTAAACACGGGCTACACCTTC
-	TRBJ2-5	TRBV18	CASSPQGKETQYF	TGTGCCAGCTCACCGCAGGGGAAGGAGACCCAGTACTTC
-	TRBJ1-4	TRBV5-6	CASSILTGGNEKLFF	TGTGCCAGCAGCATCCTGACAGGCGGTAATGAAAAACTGTTTTTT
-	TRBJ2-1	TRBV2	CASISYVDEQFF	TGTGCCAGCATTTCGTACGTAGATGAGCAGTTCTTC
TRBD1	TRBJ1-6	TRBV6-1	CASSGGDSSYNSPLHF	TGTGCCAGCAGTGGGGGGGACAGCTCCTATAATTCACCCCTCCACTTT
TRBD1	TRBJ1-6	TRBV4-1	CASSQMGQGTNSPLHF	TGCGCCAGCAGCCAAATGGGACAGGGGACGAATTCACCCCTCCACTTT
TRBD2	TRBJ2-1	TRBV7-2	CASSLVPVGSGSYNEQFF	TGTGCCAGCAGCTTAGTCCCGGTAGGTAGCGGGAGCTACAATGAGCAGTTCTTC
-	TRBJ1-1	TRBV6-5	CASSYSRTVRAFF	TGTGCCAGCAGTTATTCAAGGACAGTTCGAGCTTTCTTT
-	TRBJ2-4	TRBV3-1/TRBV3-2	CASSQSLGIQYF	TGTGCCAGCAGCCAATCCCTTGGCATTCAGTACTTC